This T cell receptor beta chain originates from a study of T cell repertoires in cytomegalovirus infection. Study overall: Shared public TCR beta signatures pointed to both CMV infection and a matching HLA type.

Using its own MiXCR run on the reads, TCRdb lists one record per CDR3 protein. Among 230,000 or so distinct CDR3 sequences, about a sixth were seen once, and the ten largest hold about half. This clonotype has a count of ten or more. The CDR3 totals 17 residues. CDR1 is SGHTA, CDR2 FQGNSA, per germline. Trimming cost V 5 bases and J 4 bases; bases outside gene matches: 12. The chain recombines TRBV7-2 with TRBJ2-5; 11 nucleotides match TRBD2. The sequence was obtained from a human donor in good health (CMV status not recorded). Some clones in this sample may be carry-over from other donors' samples. Sequences were obtained from CD8+ T cells from PBMCs. CDR3 loop: CASSHSSGLAGGETQYF. CDR3 bases: TGTGCCAGCAGCCACAGCAGTGGGCTAGCGGGGGGAGAGACCCAGTACTTC.